Following are 13 T cell receptor beta chains from one sample sequenced in a study of human T cells and chemical hapten exposure. TCRdb re-called the RACE reads with MiXCR, one entry per CDR3 protein. The sample includes some 110,000 distinct CDR3 sequences, about 12% of them seen just once. Time point of the sample: patch test 1, 2 weeks after DPC sensitization. The treatment: therapeutic diphenylcyclopropenone sensitization with weekly scalp DPC. The sample here was whole blood, taken in connection with sensitization to the hapten diphenylcyclopropenone (DPC). All receptors come from a woman aged 45 to 65 with alopecia areata. Some clones in this sample may be carry-over from other donors' samples.

This clonotype was found a few times. The chain employs TRBV7-2 and TRBJ2-6; possible D gene TRBD2, 5 bases. CDR1 SGHTA and CDR2 FQGNSA come from the germline V gene. The CDR3 sequence is 17 residues long. The V and J ends lost 5 bases and 0 bases respectively, with 14 bases between them. The CDR3: CASSPSNRGSGANVLTF. In DNA form, the CDR3 reads TGTGCCAGCAGCCCCTCTAATCGGGGCTCTGGGGCCAACGTCCTGACTTTC.

The chain joins TRBV5-1 to TRBJ2-2, with 16 bases identical to TRBD2. CDR1 SGHRS and CDR2 YFSETQ come from the germline V gene. V lost 4 bases and J lost 4; bases outside the gene matches: 16. This CDR3 comprises 21 residues. The CDR3 coding sequence is TGCGCCAGCAGCCCTGAGGGACTAGCGGGAGGGCCTCTATCGAGCACCGGGGAGCTGTTTTTT. It translates to CASSPEGLAGGPLSSTGELFF.

This clonotype was seen many times. V usage is TRBV18 and J usage is TRBJ2-1; D gene unclear. The CDR3 is 17 amino acids. Germline loops: CDR1 KGHSH, CDR2 LQKENI. Trimming took off 2 bases at V and 4 bases at J, with 18 bases between the two ends. CDR3 nucleotides: TGTGCCAGCTCACCAACGGCAGCACGGTCCCCATACAATGAGCAGTTCTTC. This sequence encodes CASSPTAARSPYNEQFF.

This clonotype was counted a few times. The V and J genes are TRBV7-2 and TRBJ2-1; 9 bases are shared with TRBD2. The CDR3 spans 15 residues. The germline gives CDR1 SGHTA, CDR2 FQGNSA. With 6 bases clipped from V and 10 bases from J, the junction kept 13 bases outside the gene matches. The CDR3: CASSFSTSGSIEQFF. Here the CDR3 DNA reads TGTGCCAGCAGTTTTTCGACTAGCGGAAGTATAGAGCAGTTCTTC. The entire variable domain, with the rest obtained from reference TRBV7-2 and TRBJ2-1, is as follows: GAGVSQSPSNKVTEKGKDVELRCDPISGHTALYWYRQSLGQGLEFLIYFQGNSAPDKSGLPSDRFSAERTGGSVSTLTIQRTQQEDSAVYLCASSFSTSGSIEQFFGPGTRLTVL.

The rearrangement links TRBV3-1 to TRBJ1-2; D may be TRBD1 (5 bases). The CDR3 contains 13 residues. The V and J ends lost 0 bases and 4 bases respectively, with 6 bases between them. CDR1 and CDR2 (germline): LGHDT, YNNKEL (reference sequence). The CDR3 sequence: CASSQDRAYGYTF. The CDR3 DNA follows: TGTGCCAGCAGCCAAGACAGGGCCTATGGCTACACCTTC.

V is TRBV5-1 and J is TRBJ2-3; 13 bases are shared with TRBD2. The germline gives CDR1 SGHRS, CDR2 YFSETQ. V lost 7 bases to trimming and J lost 10 bases; unmatched junction nucleotides: 12. The CDR3 is 15 residues long. CDR3 nucleotides: TGCGCCAGCCGTCCGGGACTAGCGGGACCGGGCGCGCAGTATTTT. Translating it yields CASRPGLAGPGAQYF.

In this sample, this clonotype turned up a few times. CDR3 sequence (DNA): TGTGCCAGCAGCTTAACCGGACAGAGCTCCTACGAGCAGTACTTC. It is translated as CASSLTGQSSYEQYF. The J gene is TRBJ2-7, the V gene TRBV7-9, with D tentatively TRBD1 (6 bases). The CDR3 totals 15 residues. Per germline, CDR1 SEHNR and CDR2 FQNEAQ (reference sequence). The V and J ends lost 2 bases and 0 bases respectively, with 11 bases between them.

CDR3 sequence reads: CASTPSPLQYEQYF. The CDR3 DNA reads TGTGCCAGCACCCCCTCTCCGCTTCAATACGAGCAGTACTTC. The rearrangement links TRBV28 to TRBJ2-7, with D unclear. Germline V gene sequence: CDR1 MDHEN, CDR2 SYDVKM. V was clipped by 7 bases and J by 4 bases, with 17 bases between them. This CDR3 is 14 amino acids long. Full variable domain (remainder filled in from reference TRBV28 and TRBJ2-7): DVKVTQSSRYLVKRTGEKVFLECVQDMDHENMFWYRQDPGLGLRLIYFSYDVKMKEKGDIPEGYSVSREKKERFSLILESASTNQTSMYLCASTPSPLQYEQYFGPGTRLTVT.

This clonotype was counted between two and nine times. The CDR3 DNA reads as TGTGCCAGCGGGGAGCGGTACAATGAGCAGTTCTTC. This encodes CASGERYNEQFF. This chain connects TRBV27 to TRBJ2-1, with a weak D call TRBD2 (5 bases). CDR3 length equals 12 residues. V was pared by 8 bases and J by 4 bases, with 9 bases between. Germline assignment: CDR1 MNHEY and CDR2 SMNVEV (reference sequence).

This rearrangement joins TRBV5-1 to TRBJ2-2, with D uncertain. Trimming shortened V by 1 base and J by 4 bases, and 8 bases separated the two germline ends. This CDR3 is 14 amino acids long. The germline CDR1 and CDR2 sequences are SGHRS and YFSETQ. CDR3 loop: CASSLSSATGELFF. DNA of the CDR3: TGCGCCAGCAGCTTGTCGTCAGCCACCGGGGAGCTGTTTTTT.

This clonotype was counted at least ten times. The V and J genes are TRBV6-5 and TRBJ1-2, with a possible D match to TRBD1 (5 bases). Germline loops: CDR1 MNHEY, CDR2 SVGAGI. This CDR3 has 16 amino acids. V was cut by 7 bases and J by 1 base, with 19 bases left in between. The CDR3 DNA reads TGTGCCAGCATAGGTGGAGAGGCAGGGATTAACTATGGCTACACCTTC. Translated: CASIGGEAGINYGYTF.

This clonotype was seen ten or more times. The V and J genes are TRBV7-9 and TRBJ1-6; 9 bases fit TRBD1. The V and J ends lost 3 bases and 7 bases, in that order; junction bases with no gene match: 4. Germline CDR1 SEHNR, CDR2 FQNEAQ (reference sequence). The CDR3 totals 15 residues. CDR3 nucleotides: TGTGCCAGCAGCTTTACCGGGACAGGGAATTCACCCCTCCACTTT. It encodes CASSFTGTGNSPLHF.

This clonotype came up a few times. The chain links TRBV12-3 or TRBV12-4 to TRBJ1-1; 7 bases align to TRBD1. The CDR3 is 15 residues long. V was pared by 6 bases and J by 3 bases, with 10 bases of the junction left unmatched. This chain's CDR3 is CASRGDSGPDTEAFF. The CDR3 DNA follows: TGTGCCAGCAGGGGGGACAGCGGGCCTGACACTGAAGCTTTCTTT.